This T cell receptor (beta chain) was obtained from a study of identical twins. Study outcomes and limitations: Beta out-of-frame sequences showed weaker excess twin sharing.

TCRdb re-called the 5' RACE reads with MiXCR, one entry per CDR3 protein. The sample shows a few hundred thousand distinct CDR3 sequences, over 9.5% of them seen only once. This CDR3 is built from 12 residues. V dropped 5 bases and J dropped 2 bases, with 7 bases sitting between them. This clonotype came up many times. Its specificity is not known. Each donor was a healthy Caucasian. This receptor was identified in a man aged 45-65 years in good health. Sequenced input: memory T cells sorted from blood. The chain recombines TRBV12-3 or TRBV12-4 with TRBJ2-7; D is unclear. In DNA form, the CDR3 reads TGTGCCAGCAGTGTCGGACCCTACGAGCAGTACTTC. It encodes CASSVGPYEQYF.